What follows are 18 T cell receptor beta chains derived from one specimen sequenced in a study of blood T cell repertoires in COVID-19. Some clones are missing from TCRdb's copy, which holds only in-frame ones; the method was immunoSEQ multiplex PCR. The repertoire includes around 200,000 clones, around four fifths of them detected once, and about 7% sits in the top ten. Sequenced sample: peripheral blood. The source of these receptors is a woman between 35 and 50 years old with COVID-19, enrolled during active disease.

The chain couples TRBV5-8 to TRBJ1-2; a weak D match, TRBD1 (5 bases). The CDR3 spans 15 residues. Germline CDR1 SGHTS, CDR2 YDEGEE. V dropped 0 bases and J dropped 2 bases, with 11 bases sitting between them. For the CDR3, the DNA is TGTGCCAGCAGCTTGGTGGGGGAGGGAAACTATGGCTACACCTTC. It yields the protein CASSLVGEGNYGYTF.

V is TRBV18 and J is TRBJ2-2, with TRBD2 as a possible D gene (6 bases). The V end was cut by 5 bases, the J end by 4 bases, with 8 bases between. This CDR3 is built from 13 residues. Germline V gives CDR1 KGHSH, CDR2 LQKENI. CDR3 loop: CASSSGLTGELFF. The DNA for the CDR3 is TGTGCCAGCTCATCGGGACTCACCGGGGAGCTGTTTTTT.

On this clone itself: The same CDR3 also results from other DNA sequences found in this sample. The chain has TRBV6-5 and TRBJ2-7; 10 bases map to TRBD2. The germline V gene has CDR1 MNHEY and CDR2 SVGAGI. With 6 bases clipped from V and 2 bases from J, the junction kept 4 bases outside the gene matches. The CDR3 runs 14 residues. In DNA form, the CDR3 reads TGTGCCAGCAGCTTAGCGGGGGGCGCCTACGAGCAGTACTTC. Its protein product is CASSLAGGAYEQYF.

This clone occurred many times. The CDR3 here is CASSLNLMTGELFF. In DNA, the CDR3 is TGTGCCAGCAGCTTAAATTTAATGACCGGGGAGCTGTTTTTT. The J gene is TRBJ2-2, the V gene TRBV11-2; no clear D gene. The CDR3 sequence is 14 residues long. Germline loops: CDR1 SGHAT, CDR2 FQNNGV. V lost 2 bases, J lost 5 bases, and 9 bases lay in between.

This clone showed up just once. V usage is TRBV2 and J usage is TRBJ1-3; TRBD1 might be the D (6 bases). V shed 6 bases and J shed 4 bases, with 10 bases lying between them. This CDR3 spans 13 amino acids. Germline V lookup: CDR1 SNHLY, CDR2 FYNNEI. CDR3 DNA: TGTGCCAGCAGGGACAGTTACGGAAACACCATATATTTT. This codes for CASRDSYGNTIYF.

This sequence joins TRBV7-6 and TRBJ1-2; 12 bases align to TRBD1. CDR3 length equals 16 residues. The ends lost 2 bases at V and 6 bases at J; junction bases unmatched: 7. Germline lookup yields CDR1 SGHVS and CDR2 FNYEAQ. CDR3 nucleotides: TGTGCCAGCAGCTTAATGGGACAGGGGGCGCGAGATGGCTACACCTTC. As protein: CASSLMGQGARDGYTF.

The rearrangement links TRBV4-1 to TRBJ1-1, with D perhaps TRBD1 (6 bases). The CDR3 sequence is 15 residues long. V lost 1 base and J lost 0, with 9 bases in between. The germline gives CDR1 MGHRA, CDR2 YSYEKL. The CDR3 spells CASSQAPGVNTEAFF. CDR3 DNA sequence: TGCGCCAGCAGCCAAGCCCCAGGGGTGAACACTGAAGCTTTCTTT.

The J gene is TRBJ2-1, the V gene TRBV27; a weak D match, TRBD2 (6 bases). V shed 3 bases and J shed 6 bases, with 12 bases lying between them. Germline CDR1 is MNHEY and CDR2 is SMNVEV (reference sequence). There are 14 residues in the CDR3. Here the CDR3 DNA reads TGTGCCAGCAGTTTCAGGGAGGCAATCAATGAGCAGTTCTTC. Translation: CASSFREAINEQFF.

The chain recombines TRBV6-5 with TRBJ1-5; possibly TRBD1 for D (5 bases). The germline CDR1 and CDR2 sequences are MNHEY and SVGAGI. The CDR3 is 15 amino acids. V lost 3 bases to trimming and J lost 4 bases, with 13 bases between them. The CDR3 loop is CASSYSQGLNQPQHF. As DNA, the CDR3 is TGTGCCAGCAGTTATTCGCAGGGCTTAAATCAGCCCCAGCATTTT.

The rearrangement links TRBV7-9 to TRBJ1-1; D is undetermined. Germline V lookup: CDR1 SEHNR, CDR2 FQNEAQ (reference sequence). CDR3 length: 13 residues. V was shortened by 1 base and J by 5 bases, with 8 bases between the two germline ends. The DNA for the CDR3 is TGTGCCAGCAGCTTAGTTCCGGGGACTGAAGCTTTCTTT. It encodes CASSLVPGTEAFF.

The chain employs TRBV6-5 and TRBJ2-3, with D possibly being TRBD1 (6 bases). The V gene's germline CDR1 is MNHEY and CDR2 SVGAGI. This CDR3 is built from 15 residues. Trimming took off 4 bases at V and 5 bases at J, with 16 bases between the two ends. CDR3 in amino acids: CASSSHPGAKDTQYF. In nucleotides, the CDR3 is TGTGCCAGCAGTTCCCATCCAGGGGCTAAAGATACGCAGTATTTT.

The chain joins TRBV19 to TRBJ1-5, with D tentatively TRBD1 (6 bases). The V end was cut by 5 bases, the J end by 2 bases, with 7 bases between. In germline, CDR1 is LNHDA, CDR2 SQIVND (reference sequence). The CDR3 has 13 amino acids. The CDR3 DNA sequence: TGTGCCAGTAGTCCAGGGGGCAATCAGCCCCAGCATTTT. This encodes CASSPGGNQPQHF.

The V gene is TRBV7-6, the J gene TRBJ1-1, with 8 bases identical to TRBD1. CDR1 is SGHVS and CDR2 is FNYEAQ in the germline V gene. CDR3 length equals 11 residues. Unmatched junction bases numbered 3, after V lost 5 bases and J lost 10 bases. The CDR3 nucleotides read TGTGCCAGCAGCCTAGACAGGGGAGCTTTCTTT. It codes for CASSLDRGAFF.

This chain connects TRBV5-6 to TRBJ1-5; TRBD1 aligns across 8 bases. CDR1 is SGHDT, CDR2 YYEEEE, per germline. Unmatched junction bases numbered 8, after V lost 1 base and J lost 5 bases. The CDR3 spans 16 residues. For the CDR3, the DNA is TGTGCCAGCAGCTTGCTCCTGACAGGGGCCCATCAGCCCCAGCATTTT. It specifies CASSLLLTGAHQPQHF. Supplemented by reference TRBV5-6 and TRBJ1-5, the full variable domain reads DAGVTQSPTHLIKTRGQQVTLRCSPKSGHDTVSWYQQALGQGPQFIFQYYEEEERQRGNFPDRFSGHQFPNYSSELNVNALLLGDSALYLCASSLLLTGAHQPQHFGDGTRLSIL.

This chain joins TRBV5-1 and TRBJ1-1, with 8 nucleotides matching TRBD1. This CDR3 contains 17 residues. Unmatched junction bases numbered 12, after V lost 2 bases and J lost 3 bases. Germline V gene sequence: CDR1 SGHRS, CDR2 YFSETQ. CDR3 region: CASSFGLDRARDTEAFF. Here the CDR3 DNA reads TGCGCCAGCAGCTTTGGCCTGGACAGGGCTAGGGACACTGAAGCTTTCTTT.

The table lists this clone with a count of one. V and J are TRBV6-5 and TRBJ1-5; tentative D call: TRBD1 (5 bases). The CDR3 consists of 12 residues. Trimming took off 10 bases at V and 4 bases at J, with 11 bases between the two ends. Germline CDR1 MNHEY, CDR2 SVGAGI. The CDR3 nucleotides read TGTGCCACCCGGGCAGGGAATCAGCCCCAGCATTTT. The encoded protein is CATRAGNQPQHF.

V usage is TRBV28 and J usage is TRBJ1-4; 8 nucleotides line up with TRBD1. V gave up 2 bases and J gave up 6 bases; unmatched junction bases: 8. This CDR3 comprises 16 residues. The germline V gene encodes CDR1 MDHEN and CDR2 SYDVKM. The CDR3 coding sequence is TGTGCCAGCAGTTTAGGGTCAAGGGGACAGGATGAAAAACTGTTTTTT. Translating gives CASSLGSRGQDEKLFF.

The genes are TRBV5-6 and TRBJ1-4; 7 bases match TRBD1. Germline V gene sequence: CDR1 SGHDT, CDR2 YYEEEE. This CDR3 is 16 amino acids long. J lost 0 bases, V lost 0 bases, and 2 bases had no gene match. The CDR3 DNA reads TGTGCCAGCAGCTTGGGACAGGGCGCAACTAATGAAAAACTGTTTTTT. Translating gives CASSLGQGATNEKLFF.